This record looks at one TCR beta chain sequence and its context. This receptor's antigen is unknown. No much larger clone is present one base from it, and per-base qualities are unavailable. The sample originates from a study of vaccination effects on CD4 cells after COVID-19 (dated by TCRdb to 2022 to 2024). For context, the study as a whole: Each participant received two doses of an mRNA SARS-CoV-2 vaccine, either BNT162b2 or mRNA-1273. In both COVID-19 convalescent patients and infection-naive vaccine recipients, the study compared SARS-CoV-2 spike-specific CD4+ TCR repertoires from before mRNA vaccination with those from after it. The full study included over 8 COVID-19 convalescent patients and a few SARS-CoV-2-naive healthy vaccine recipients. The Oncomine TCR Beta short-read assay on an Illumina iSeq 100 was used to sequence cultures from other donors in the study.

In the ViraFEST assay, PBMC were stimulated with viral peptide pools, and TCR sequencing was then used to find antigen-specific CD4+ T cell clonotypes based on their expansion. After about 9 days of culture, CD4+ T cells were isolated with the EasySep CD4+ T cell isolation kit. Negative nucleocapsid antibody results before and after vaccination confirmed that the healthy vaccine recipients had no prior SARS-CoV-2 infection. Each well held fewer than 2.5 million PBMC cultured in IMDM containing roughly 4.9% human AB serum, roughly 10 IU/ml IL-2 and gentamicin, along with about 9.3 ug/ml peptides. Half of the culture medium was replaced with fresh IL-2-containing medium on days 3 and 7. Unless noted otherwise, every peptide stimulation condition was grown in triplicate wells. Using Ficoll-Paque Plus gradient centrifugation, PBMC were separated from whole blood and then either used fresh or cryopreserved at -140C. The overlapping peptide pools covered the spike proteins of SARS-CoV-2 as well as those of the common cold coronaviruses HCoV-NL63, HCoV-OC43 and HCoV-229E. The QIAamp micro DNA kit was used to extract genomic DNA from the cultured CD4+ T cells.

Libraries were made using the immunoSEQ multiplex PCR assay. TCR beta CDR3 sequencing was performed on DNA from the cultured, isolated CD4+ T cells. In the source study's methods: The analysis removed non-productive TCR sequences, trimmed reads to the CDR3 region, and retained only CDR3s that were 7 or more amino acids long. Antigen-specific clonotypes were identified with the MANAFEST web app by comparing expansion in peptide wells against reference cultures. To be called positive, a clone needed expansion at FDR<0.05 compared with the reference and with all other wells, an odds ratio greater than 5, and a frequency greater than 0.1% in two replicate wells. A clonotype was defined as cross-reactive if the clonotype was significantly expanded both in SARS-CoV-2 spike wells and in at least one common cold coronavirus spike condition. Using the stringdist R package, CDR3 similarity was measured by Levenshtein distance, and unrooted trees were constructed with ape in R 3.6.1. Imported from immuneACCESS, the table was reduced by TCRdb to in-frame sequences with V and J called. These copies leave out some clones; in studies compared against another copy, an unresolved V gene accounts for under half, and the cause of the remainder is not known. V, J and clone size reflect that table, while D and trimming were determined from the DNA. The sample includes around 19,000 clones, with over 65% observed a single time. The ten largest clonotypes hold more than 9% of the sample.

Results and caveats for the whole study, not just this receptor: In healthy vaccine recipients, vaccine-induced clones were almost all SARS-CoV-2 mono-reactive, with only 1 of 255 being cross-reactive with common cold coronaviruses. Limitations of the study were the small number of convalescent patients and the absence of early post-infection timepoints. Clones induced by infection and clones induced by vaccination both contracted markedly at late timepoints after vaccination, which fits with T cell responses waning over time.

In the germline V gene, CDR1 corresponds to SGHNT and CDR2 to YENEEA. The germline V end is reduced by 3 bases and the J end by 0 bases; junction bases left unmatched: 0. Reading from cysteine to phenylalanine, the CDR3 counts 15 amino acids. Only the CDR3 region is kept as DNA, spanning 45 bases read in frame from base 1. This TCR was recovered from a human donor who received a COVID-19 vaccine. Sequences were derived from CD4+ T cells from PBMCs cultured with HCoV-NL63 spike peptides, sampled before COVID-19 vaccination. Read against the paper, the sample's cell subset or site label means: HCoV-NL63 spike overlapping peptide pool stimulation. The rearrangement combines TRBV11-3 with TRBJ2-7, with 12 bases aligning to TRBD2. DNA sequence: TGTGCCAGCAGCTTGACTAGCGGGGGCTCCTACGAGCAGTACTTC. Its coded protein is CASSLTSGGSYEQYF.